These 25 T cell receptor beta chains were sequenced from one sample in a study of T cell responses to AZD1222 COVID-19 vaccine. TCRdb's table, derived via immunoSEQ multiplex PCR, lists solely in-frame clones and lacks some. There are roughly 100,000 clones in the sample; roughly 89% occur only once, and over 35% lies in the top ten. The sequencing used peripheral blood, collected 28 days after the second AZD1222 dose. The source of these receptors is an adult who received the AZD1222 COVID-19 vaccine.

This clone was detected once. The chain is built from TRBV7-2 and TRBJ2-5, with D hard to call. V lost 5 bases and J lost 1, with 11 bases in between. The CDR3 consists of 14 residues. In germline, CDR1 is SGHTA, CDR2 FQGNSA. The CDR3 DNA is TGTGCCAGCAGCATGGGGTGGAGCCAAGAGACCCAGTACTTC. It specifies CASSMGWSQETQYF.

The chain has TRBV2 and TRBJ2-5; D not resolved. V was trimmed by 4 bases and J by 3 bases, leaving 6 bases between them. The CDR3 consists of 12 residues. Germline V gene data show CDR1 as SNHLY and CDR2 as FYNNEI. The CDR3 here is CASSVNKETQYF. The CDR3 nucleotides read TGTGCCAGCAGTGTTAATAAAGAGACCCAGTACTTC.

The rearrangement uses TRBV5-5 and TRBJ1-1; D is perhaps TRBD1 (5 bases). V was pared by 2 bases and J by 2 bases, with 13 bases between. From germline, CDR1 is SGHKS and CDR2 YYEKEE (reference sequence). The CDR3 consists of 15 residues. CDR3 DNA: TGTGCCAGCAGCTTCGCCGACAGCTTTAACACTGAAGCTTTCTTT. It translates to CASSFADSFNTEAFF.

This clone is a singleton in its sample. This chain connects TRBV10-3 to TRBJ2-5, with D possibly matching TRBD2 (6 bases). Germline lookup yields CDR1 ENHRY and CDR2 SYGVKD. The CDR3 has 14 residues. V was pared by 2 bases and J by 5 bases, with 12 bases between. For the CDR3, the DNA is TGTGCCATCAGTGAGGCCATCGGAGGGGAGACCCAGTACTTC. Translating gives CAISEAIGGETQYF.

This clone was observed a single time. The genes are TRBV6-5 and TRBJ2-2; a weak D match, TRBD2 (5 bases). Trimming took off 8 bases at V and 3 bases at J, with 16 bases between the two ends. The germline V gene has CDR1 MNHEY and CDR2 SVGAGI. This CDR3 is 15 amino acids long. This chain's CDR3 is CASGRRRADTGELFF. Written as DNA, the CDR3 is TGTGCCAGCGGAAGGAGGCGGGCAGACACCGGGGAGCTGTTTTTT.

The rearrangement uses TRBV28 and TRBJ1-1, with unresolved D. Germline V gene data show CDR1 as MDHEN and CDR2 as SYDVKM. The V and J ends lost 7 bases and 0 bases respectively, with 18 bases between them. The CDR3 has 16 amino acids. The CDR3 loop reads CASTNPFSGLNTEAFF. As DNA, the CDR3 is TGTGCCAGCACCAACCCCTTTTCAGGCTTGAACACTGAAGCTTTCTTT. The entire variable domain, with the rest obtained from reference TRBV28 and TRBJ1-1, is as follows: DVKVTQSSRYLVKRTGEKVFLECVQDMDHENMFWYRQDPGLGLRLIYFSYDVKMKEKGDIPEGYSVSREKKERFSLILESASTNQTSMYLCASTNPFSGLNTEAFFGQGTRLTVV.

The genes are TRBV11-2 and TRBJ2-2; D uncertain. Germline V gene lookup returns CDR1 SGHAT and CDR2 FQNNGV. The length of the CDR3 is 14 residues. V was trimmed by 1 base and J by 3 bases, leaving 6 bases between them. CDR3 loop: CASSLAAYTGELFF. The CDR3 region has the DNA TGTGCCAGCAGCTTAGCGGCATACACCGGGGAGCTGTTTTTT.

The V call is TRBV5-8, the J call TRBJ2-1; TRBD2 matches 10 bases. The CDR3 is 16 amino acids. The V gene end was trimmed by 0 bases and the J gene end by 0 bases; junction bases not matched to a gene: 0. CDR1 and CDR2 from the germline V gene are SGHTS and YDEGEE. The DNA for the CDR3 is TGTGCCAGCAGCTTGGGACTAGCGGGCTCCTACAATGAGCAGTTCTTC. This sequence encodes CASSLGLAGSYNEQFF.

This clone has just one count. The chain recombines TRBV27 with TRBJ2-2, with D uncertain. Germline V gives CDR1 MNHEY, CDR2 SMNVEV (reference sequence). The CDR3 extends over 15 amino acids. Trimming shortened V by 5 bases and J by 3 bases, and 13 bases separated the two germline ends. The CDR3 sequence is CASSRKAPDTGELFF. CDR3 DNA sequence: TGTGCCAGCAGTCGAAAGGCTCCGGACACCGGGGAGCTGTTTTTT.

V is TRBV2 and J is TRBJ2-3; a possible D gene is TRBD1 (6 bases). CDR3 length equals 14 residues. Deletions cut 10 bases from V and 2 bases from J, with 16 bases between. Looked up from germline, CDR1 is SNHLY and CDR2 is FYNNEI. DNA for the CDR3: TGTGCCACCACTCGGCAGGGGACCACAGATACGCAGTATTTT. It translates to CATTRQGTTDTQYF.

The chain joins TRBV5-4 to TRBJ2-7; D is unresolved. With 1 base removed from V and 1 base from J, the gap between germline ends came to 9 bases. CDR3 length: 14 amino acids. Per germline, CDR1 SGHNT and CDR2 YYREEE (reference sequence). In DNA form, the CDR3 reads TGTGCCAGCAGCTTGAATTGGAATTCCTACGAGCAGTACTTC. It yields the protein CASSLNWNSYEQYF.

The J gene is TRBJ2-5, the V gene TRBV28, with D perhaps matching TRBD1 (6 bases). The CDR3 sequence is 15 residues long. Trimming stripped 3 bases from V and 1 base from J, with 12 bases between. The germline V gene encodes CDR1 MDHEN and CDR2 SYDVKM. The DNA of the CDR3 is TGTGCCAGCAGTTTCCTGGACAGACCCCAAGAGACCCAGTACTTC. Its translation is CASSFLDRPQETQYF. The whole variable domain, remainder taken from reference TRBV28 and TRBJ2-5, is DVKVTQSSRYLVKRTGEKVFLECVQDMDHENMFWYRQDPGLGLRLIYFSYDVKMKEKGDIPEGYSVSREKKERFSLILESASTNQTSMYLCASSFLDRPQETQYFGPGTRLLVL.

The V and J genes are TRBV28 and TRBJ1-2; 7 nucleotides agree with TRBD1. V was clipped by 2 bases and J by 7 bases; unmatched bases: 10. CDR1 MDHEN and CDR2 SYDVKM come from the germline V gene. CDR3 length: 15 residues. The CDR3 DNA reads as TGTGCCAGCAGTTTAAGGACCACAGGGGCTCTTGGCTACACCTTC. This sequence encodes CASSLRTTGALGYTF.

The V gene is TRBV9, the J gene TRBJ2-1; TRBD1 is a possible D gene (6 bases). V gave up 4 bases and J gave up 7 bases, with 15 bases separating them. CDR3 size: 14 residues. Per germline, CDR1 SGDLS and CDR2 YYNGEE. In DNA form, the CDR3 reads TGTGCCAGCAGCCCCAGGGGCAGGGCAAATGAGCAGTTCTTC. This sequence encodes CASSPRGRANEQFF.

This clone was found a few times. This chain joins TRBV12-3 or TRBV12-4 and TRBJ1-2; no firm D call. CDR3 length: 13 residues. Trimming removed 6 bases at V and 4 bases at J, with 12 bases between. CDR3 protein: CASSFPGTYGYTF. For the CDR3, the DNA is TGTGCCAGCAGCTTCCCAGGAACCTATGGCTACACCTTC.

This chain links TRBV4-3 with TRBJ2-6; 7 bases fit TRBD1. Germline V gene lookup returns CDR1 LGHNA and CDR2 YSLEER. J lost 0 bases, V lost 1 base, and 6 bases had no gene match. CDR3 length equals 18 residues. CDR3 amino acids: CASSQARQGVSGANVLTF. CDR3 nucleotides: TGCGCCAGCAGCCAAGCTCGACAGGGAGTCTCTGGGGCCAACGTCCTGACTTTC.

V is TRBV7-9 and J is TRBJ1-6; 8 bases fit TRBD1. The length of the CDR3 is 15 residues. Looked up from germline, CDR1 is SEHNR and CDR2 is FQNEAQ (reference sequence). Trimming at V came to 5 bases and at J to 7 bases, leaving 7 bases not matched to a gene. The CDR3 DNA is TGTGCCAGCAGCCTACGACAGGGGACAAATTCACCCCTCCACTTT. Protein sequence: CASSLRQGTNSPLHF.

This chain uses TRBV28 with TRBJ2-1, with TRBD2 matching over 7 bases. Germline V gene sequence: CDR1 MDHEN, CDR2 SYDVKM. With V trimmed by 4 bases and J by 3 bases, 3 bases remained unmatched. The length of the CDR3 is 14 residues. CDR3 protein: CASSSSGVYNEQFF. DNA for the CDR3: TGTGCCAGCAGTTCTAGCGGAGTCTACAATGAGCAGTTCTTC.

CDR3 residues: CASSLAGGLNQPQHF. The CDR3 nucleotides read TGTGCCAGCAGCTTAGCAGGGGGGCTCAATCAGCCCCAGCATTTT. This chain joins TRBV7-9 and TRBJ1-5; a possible D gene is TRBD1 (6 bases). Trimming stripped 0 bases from V and 3 bases from J, with 9 bases between. Germline V gene data show CDR1 as SEHNR and CDR2 as FQNEAQ (reference sequence). This CDR3 spans 15 amino acids.

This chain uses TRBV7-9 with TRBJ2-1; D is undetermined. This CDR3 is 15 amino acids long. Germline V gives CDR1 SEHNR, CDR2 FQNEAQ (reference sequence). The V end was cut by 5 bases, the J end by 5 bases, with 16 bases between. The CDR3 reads CASSLDWVPNNEQFF. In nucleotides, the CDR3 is TGTGCCAGCAGCCTAGATTGGGTTCCCAACAATGAGCAGTTCTTC.

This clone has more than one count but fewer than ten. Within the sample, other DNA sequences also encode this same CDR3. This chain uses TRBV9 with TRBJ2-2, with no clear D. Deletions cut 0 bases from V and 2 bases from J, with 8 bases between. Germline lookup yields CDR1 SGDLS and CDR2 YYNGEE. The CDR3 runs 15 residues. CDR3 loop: CASSVGLQNTGELFF. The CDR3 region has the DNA TGTGCCAGCAGCGTAGGTTTACAAAACACCGGGGAGCTGTTTTTT.

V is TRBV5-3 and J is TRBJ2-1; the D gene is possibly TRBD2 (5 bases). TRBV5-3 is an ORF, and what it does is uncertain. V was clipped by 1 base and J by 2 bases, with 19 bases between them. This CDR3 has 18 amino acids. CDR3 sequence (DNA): TGTGCCAGAAGCTTGAACGCGGGTCCAACTTCAACCTACAATGAGCAGTTCTTC. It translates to CARSLNAGPTSTYNEQFF.

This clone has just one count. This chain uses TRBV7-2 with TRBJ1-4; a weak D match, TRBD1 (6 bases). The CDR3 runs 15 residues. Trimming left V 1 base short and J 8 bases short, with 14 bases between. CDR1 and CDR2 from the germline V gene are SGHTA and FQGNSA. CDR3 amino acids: CASSLEGGMGEKLFF. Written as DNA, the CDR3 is TGTGCCAGCAGCTTAGAGGGGGGTATGGGAGAAAAACTGTTTTTT.

CDR3 sequence (DNA): TGCAGCGCCCAGGGGGCGAAGGCTAATGAAAAACTGTTTTTT. Encoded protein: CSAQGAKANEKLFF. The chain joins TRBV29-1 to TRBJ1-4; 8 nucleotides align to TRBD1. With 7 bases clipped from V and 3 bases from J, the junction kept 7 bases outside the gene matches. CDR1 is SQVTM, CDR2 ANQGSEA, per germline. The CDR3 extends over 14 amino acids.

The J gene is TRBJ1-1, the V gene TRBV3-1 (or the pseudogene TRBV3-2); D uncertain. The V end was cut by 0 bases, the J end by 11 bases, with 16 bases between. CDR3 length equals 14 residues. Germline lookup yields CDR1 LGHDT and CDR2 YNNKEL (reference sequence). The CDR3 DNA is TGTGCCAGCAGCCAAGAATACCACCCCCCGCGGGCTTTCTTT. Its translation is CASSQEYHPPRAFF.